This TCR beta chain came from a study of cytomegalovirus exposure and HLA in healthy donors. With regard to this clone: Its antigen is undetermined.

The PCR had 60 Vbeta and 13 Jbeta primers. Assay used: immunoSEQ multiplex PCR; TCRdb lists only in-frame clones, some missing. The table shows under 150,000 clones, with around 82% occurring only once. Study-wide results and caveats: A later analysis linked a missense DCLRE1C variant to TCR beta V- and J-gene trimming. Through in vitro validation, a few CMV-associated chains were shown to be specific for CMV antigens. Reports showed the classifier diagnosing cytomegalovirus status with high specificity and sensitivity. Links to common viral pathogens appeared, in a later analysis, for several of the most significant clusters.

V was pared by 5 bases and J by 0 bases, with 9 bases between. Per germline, CDR1 SGHVS and CDR2 FNYEAQ. There are 14 residues in the CDR3. The sequenced material came from PBMCs. The J gene is TRBJ2-3, the V gene TRBV7-6; no clear D. The receptor's source is a man between 50 and 59 years old in good health and CMV-seronegative. CDR3 sequence (DNA): TGTGCCAGCAGCCTCAGATCTAGCACAGATACGCAGTATTTT. Protein product: CASSLRSSTDTQYF.